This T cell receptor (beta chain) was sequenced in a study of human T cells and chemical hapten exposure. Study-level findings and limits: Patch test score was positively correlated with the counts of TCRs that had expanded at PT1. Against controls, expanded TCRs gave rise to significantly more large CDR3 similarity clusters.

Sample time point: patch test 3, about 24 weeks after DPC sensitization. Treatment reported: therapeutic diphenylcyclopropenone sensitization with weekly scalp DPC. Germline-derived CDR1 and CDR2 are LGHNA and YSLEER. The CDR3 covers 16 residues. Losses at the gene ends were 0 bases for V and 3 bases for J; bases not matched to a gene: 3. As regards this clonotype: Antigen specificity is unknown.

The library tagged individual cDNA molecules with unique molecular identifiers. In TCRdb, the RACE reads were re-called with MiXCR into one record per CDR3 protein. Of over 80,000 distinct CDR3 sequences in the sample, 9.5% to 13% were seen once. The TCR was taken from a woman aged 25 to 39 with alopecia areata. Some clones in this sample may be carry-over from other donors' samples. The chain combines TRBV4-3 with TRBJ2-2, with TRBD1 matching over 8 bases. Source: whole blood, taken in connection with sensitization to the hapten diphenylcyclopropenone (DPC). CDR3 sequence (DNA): TGCGCCAGCAGCCAAGAGCCAGGGGGCCACACCGGGGAGCTGTTTTTT. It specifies CASSQEPGGHTGELFF.